These 32 T cell receptor beta chains share one sample of origin, sequenced in a study of OX40 agonist ivuxolimab in advanced cancers. Data came from immunoSEQ multiplex PCR; TCRdb stores just in-frame clones and leaves some out. The sample has some 100,000 clones; around 90% are singletons. This material consisted of CD4+ or CD8+ T cells sorted from blood, taken in a trial of the OX40 agonist ivuxolimab. These receptors were collected from an adult with an advanced solid tumor such as melanoma, head and neck, liver or kidney cancer.

This chain joins TRBV28 and TRBJ1-5; the match to TRBD1 covers 7 bases. This CDR3 has 16 residues. Germline loops: CDR1 MDHEN, CDR2 SYDVKM. V lost 4 bases to trimming and J lost 0 bases; unmatched junction nucleotides: 6. CDR3 sequence reads: CASSYQGGSSNQPQHF. The DNA of the CDR3 is TGTGCCAGCAGTTACCAGGGGGGGAGTAGCAATCAGCCCCAGCATTTT.

This clone was counted only a few times. V and J are TRBV29-1 and TRBJ1-1, with D perhaps matching TRBD1 (6 bases). CDR3 length equals 13 residues. Trimming took 4 bases from V and 1 from J, leaving 10 bases between them. Per the germline V gene, CDR1 is SQVTM and CDR2 is ANQGSEA. For the CDR3, the DNA is TGCAGCGTTGCCAGGGGCGGGAACACTGAAGCTTTCTTT. Its translation: CSVARGGNTEAFF. Together with reference TRBV29-1 and TRBJ1-1, the CDR3 gives the full variable domain: SAVISQKPSRDICQRGTSLTIQCQVDSQVTMMFWYRQQPGQSLTLIATANQGSEATYESGFVIDKFPISRPNLTFSTLTVSNMSPEDSSIYLCSVARGGNTEAFFGQGTRLTVV.

The chain links TRBV30 to TRBJ2-1; 8 nucleotides line up with TRBD1. CDR1 is GTSNPN and CDR2 is SVGIG in the germline V gene (reference sequence). The CDR3 extends over 15 amino acids. The ends lost 0 bases at V and 0 bases at J; junction bases unmatched: 1. The CDR3 nucleotides are TGTGCCTGGAGTGTCGGACAGGGCTCCTACAATGAGCAGTTCTTC. The encoded protein is CAWSVGQGSYNEQFF.

The rearrangement joins TRBV15 to TRBJ1-1; D is unresolved. Per germline, CDR1 LNHNV and CDR2 YYDKDF (reference sequence). CDR3 length: 16 amino acids. Trimming took off 2 bases at V and 2 bases at J, with 15 bases between the two ends. The CDR3 DNA reads TGTGCCACCAGCAGATCCACCTGGGAGGGTAACACTGAAGCTTTCTTT. Protein product: CATSRSTWEGNTEAFF. Full variable domain (outside the CDR3, taken from reference TRBV15 and TRBJ1-1): DAMVIQNPRYQVTQFGKPVTLSCSQTLNHNVMYWYQQKSSQAPKLLFHYYDKDFNNEADTPDNFQSRRPNTSFCFLDIRSPGLGDTAMYLCATSRSTWEGNTEAFFGQGTRLTVV.

The J gene is TRBJ1-2, the V gene TRBV18, with D hard to call. In germline, CDR1 is KGHSH, CDR2 LQKENI. CDR3 size: 14 residues. With 3 bases removed from V and 4 bases from J, the gap between germline ends came to 12 bases. This chain's CDR3 is CASSPEQSSYGYTF. The DNA of the CDR3 is TGTGCCAGCTCACCGGAACAGAGCTCCTATGGCTACACCTTC. The whole variable domain, remainder taken from reference TRBV18 and TRBJ1-2, is NAGVMQNPRHLVRRRGQEARLRCSPMKGHSHVYWYRQLPEEGLKFMVYLQKENIIDESGMPKERFSAEFPKEGPSILRIQQVVRGDSAAYFCASSPEQSSYGYTFGSGTRLTVV.

The J gene is TRBJ2-1, the V gene TRBV7-8; unclear D gene. V gave up 2 bases and J gave up 3 bases, with 8 bases separating them. The CDR3 loop spans 14 amino acids. Germline values: CDR1 SGHVS, CDR2 FQNEAQ. As DNA, the CDR3 is TGTGCCAGCAGCTTAAGAACGGACTACAATGAGCAGTTCTTC. This gives the protein CASSLRTDYNEQFF.

V and J are TRBV7-2 and TRBJ2-1, with no clear D. The CDR3 consists of 10 residues. V dropped 2 bases and J dropped 8 bases, with 1 base sitting between them. Germline V CDR1 and CDR2: SGHTA, FQGNSA. The CDR3 protein is CASSLYEQFF. CDR3 DNA sequence: TGTGCCAGCAGCTTATATGAGCAGTTCTTC.

As to this clone: This same CDR3 is encoded by further DNA sequences in the sample. V is TRBV4-3 and J is TRBJ1-5; TRBD1 might be the D (6 bases). The CDR3 totals 15 residues. CDR1 is LGHNA, CDR2 YSLEER, per germline. With 1 base removed from V and 3 bases from J, the gap between germline ends came to 10 bases. The CDR3 protein is CASSQAAGDNQPQHF. In DNA form, the CDR3 reads TGCGCCAGCAGCCAAGCGGCAGGGGACAATCAGCCCCAGCATTTT.

J is TRBJ1-2 and V is TRBV7-9; no definite D call. V was clipped by 11 bases and J by 8 bases, with 12 bases between them. Germline V gives CDR1 SEHNR, CDR2 FQNEAQ (reference sequence). This CDR3 spans 10 amino acids. The CDR3 region is CAAGGLGYTF. In nucleotides, the CDR3 is TGTGCCGCGGGCGGGCTGGGCTACACCTTC.

This clone was detected only once. The chain couples TRBV7-2 to TRBJ1-2; no definite D call. This CDR3 has 13 amino acids. With 1 base removed from V and 1 base from J, the gap between germline ends came to 4 bases. Germline V gene lookup returns CDR1 SGHTA and CDR2 FQGNSA. CDR3 protein: CASSLGFNYGYTF. CDR3 sequence (DNA): TGTGCCAGCAGCTTAGGTTTTAACTATGGCTACACCTTC.

The chain links TRBV30 to TRBJ1-5; D is unclear. The CDR3 contains 16 residues. Germline lookup yields CDR1 GTSNPN and CDR2 SVGIG (reference sequence). V shed 3 bases and J shed 0 bases, with 15 bases lying between them. CDR3 DNA: TGTGCCTGGAGCGCTGCCCGGGAATATAGCAATCAGCCCCAGCATTTT. As protein: CAWSAAREYSNQPQHF.

The chain recombines TRBV4-1 with TRBJ1-6; D gene uncertain. Germline V gives CDR1 MGHRA, CDR2 YSYEKL. This CDR3 has 16 residues. Trimming took 1 base from V and 6 from J, leaving 13 bases between them. DNA of the CDR3: TGCGCCAGCAGCCAAGTGATAGACTTGATTAATTCACCCCTCCACTTT. Its protein product is CASSQVIDLINSPLHF.

The chain employs TRBV4-1 and TRBJ2-5; 10 bases are shared with TRBD2. Per the germline V gene, CDR1 is MGHRA and CDR2 is YSYEKL. Trimming removed 3 bases from V and 6 bases from J; junction bases left unmatched: 10. There are 16 residues in the CDR3. The CDR3 spells CASSQEAAGGLKTQYF. CDR3 bases: TGCGCCAGCAGCCAGGAGGCAGCGGGGGGGCTTAAGACCCAGTACTTC.

CDR3 sequence (DNA): TGTGCCAGCAGTTACGCCCGGGACAGGGTGGTCGGCTACACCTTC. Protein sequence: CASSYARDRVVGYTF. The chain carries TRBV6-6 and TRBJ1-2; 9 nucleotides line up with TRBD1. V trimming: 2 bases; J trimming: 8 bases; junction bases outside the gene matches: 9. This CDR3 is built from 15 residues. Germline CDR1 reads MNHNY; CDR2 reads SVGAGI (reference sequence).

V and J are TRBV27 and TRBJ2-3, with D perhaps TRBD1 (5 bases). The V gene lost 4 bases and the J gene lost 6 bases, with 14 bases spanning the gap. The length of the CDR3 is 14 residues. Per the germline V gene, CDR1 is MNHEY and CDR2 is SMNVEV (reference sequence). CDR3 in amino acids: CASSSRQKSDTQYF. Written as DNA, the CDR3 is TGTGCCAGCAGTTCTCGACAGAAATCGGATACGCAGTATTTT.

This clone is a singleton in its sample. The chain is built from TRBV18 and TRBJ2-5, with 7 bases identical to TRBD1. Germline V gives CDR1 KGHSH, CDR2 LQKENI. This CDR3 is built from 15 residues. The trim removed 3 bases at V and 5 bases at J, leaving 9 bases unmatched. The CDR3, as DNA: TGTGCCAGCTCACCTGACAGGGTTCGCGGGGAGACCCAGTACTTC. Protein: CASSPDRVRGETQYF. Together with reference TRBV18 and TRBJ2-5, the CDR3 gives the full variable domain: NAGVMQNPRHLVRRRGQEARLRCSPMKGHSHVYWYRQLPEEGLKFMVYLQKENIIDESGMPKERFSAEFPKEGPSILRIQQVVRGDSAAYFCASSPDRVRGETQYFGPGTRLLVL.

V gene TRBV28 combines with J gene TRBJ1-2; tentatively, D is TRBD1 (5 bases). CDR3 length equals 13 residues. Looked up from germline, CDR1 is MDHEN and CDR2 is SYDVKM. Trimming removed 7 bases at V and 5 bases at J, with 14 bases between. The CDR3 DNA sequence: TGTGCCAGCACTACCAGTACAGGATATGGCTACACCTTC. Its protein is CASTTSTGYGYTF.

V gene TRBV14 combines with J gene TRBJ1-6; D not resolved. The germline V gene encodes CDR1 SGHDN and CDR2 FVKESK. This CDR3 region has 11 residues. V was cut by 1 base and J by 14 bases, with 6 bases left in between. CDR3 loop: CASSQGRSLHF. The CDR3 nucleotides are TGTGCCAGCAGCCAAGGAAGGTCCCTCCACTTT.

The chain recombines TRBV9 with TRBJ2-1; 14 nucleotides agree with TRBD2. J gave up 7 bases and V 2 bases, and 5 bases lay outside the gene matches. This CDR3 spans 16 amino acids. In germline, CDR1 is SGDLS, CDR2 YYNGEE. CDR3 DNA sequence: TGTGCCAGCAGCGTGGGGACTAGCGGGGGATGGAATGAGCAGTTCTTC. Its protein is CASSVGTSGGWNEQFF.

The rearrangement uses TRBV28 and TRBJ2-1; tentatively, D is TRBD1 or TRBD2 (6 bases each). The CDR3 length is 11 residues. Germline CDR1 and CDR2: MDHEN and SYDVKM. V was pared by 7 bases and J by 15 bases, with 16 bases between. CDR3 amino acids: CASTGALSVFF. The CDR3 coding sequence is TGTGCCAGCACGGGGGCGCTAAGTGTGTTCTTC. The whole variable domain, filled in from reference TRBV28 and TRBJ2-1, reads DVKVTQSSRYLVKRTGEKVFLECVQDMDHENMFWYRQDPGLGLRLIYFSYDVKMKEKGDIPEGYSVSREKKERFSLILESASTNQTSMYLCASTGALSVFFGPGTRLTVL.

This clone was recorded only once. The sample has other DNA sequences that encode this CDR3 too. The gene calls are TRBV5-1 and TRBJ1-1; a possible D gene is TRBD1 (6 bases). The CDR3 covers 14 residues. Trimming left V 0 bases short and J 1 base short, with 7 bases between. Germline V gives CDR1 SGHRS, CDR2 YFSETQ. In DNA, the CDR3 is TGCGCCAGCAGCTTGGGACAGGCGAACACTGAAGCTTTCTTT. As protein: CASSLGQANTEAFF.

This clone was seen just once. The chain joins TRBV21-1 to TRBJ2-7. TRBV21-1 is reported as a pseudogene. This CDR3 has 19 residues. The CDR3 region has the DNA TGTGCCAGCAGCTCCCGATACGTGGTGGGACGGTTGAGCTCCTACGAGCAGTACTTC. Translation: CASSSRYVVGRLSSYEQYF.

The rearrangement links TRBV6-1 to TRBJ1-1; no clear D gene. The CDR3 has 14 residues. Trimming cost V 1 base and J 1 base, with 7 bases left between them. Germline V lookup: CDR1 MNHNS, CDR2 SASEGT. As DNA, the CDR3 is TGTGCCAGCAGTGAAGGGGAAAAGAACACTGAAGCTTTCTTT. This gives the protein CASSEGEKNTEAFF.

The sample holds one count of this clone. The chain couples TRBV7-9 to TRBJ2-1, with TRBD1 matching 10 bases. Germline-derived CDR1 and CDR2 are SEHNR and FQNEAQ (reference sequence). This CDR3 contains 16 residues. Losses at the gene ends were 4 bases for V and 5 bases for J; bases not matched to a gene: 8. The CDR3 region is CASSSGDRGPNNEQFF. CDR3 in DNA: TGTGCCAGCAGCTCTGGCGACAGGGGGCCTAACAATGAGCAGTTCTTC.

V is TRBV19 and J is TRBJ2-3; D gene ambiguous. V was pared by 3 bases and J by 3 bases, with 10 bases between. Germline V lookup: CDR1 LNHDA, CDR2 SQIVND (reference sequence). There are 14 residues in the CDR3. As DNA, the CDR3 is TGTGCCAGTAGTATGGCGGCCAGGACAGATACGCAGTATTTT. This gives the protein CASSMAARTDTQYF.

This rearrangement joins TRBV6-5 to TRBJ2-6; TRBD2 might be the D (6 bases). The germline V gene has CDR1 MNHEY and CDR2 SVGAGI. The CDR3 runs to 14 residues. V lost 2 bases and J 11 bases, leaving 13 bases between the germline ends. CDR3 amino acids: CASSYGNGGDVLTF. CDR3 nucleotides: TGTGCCAGCAGTTACGGTAATGGAGGGGACGTCCTGACTTTC.

This clone is a singleton in its sample. The gene calls are TRBV6-1 and TRBJ1-2; no definite D call. The CDR3 is made up of 15 amino acids. V was clipped by 6 bases and J by 0 bases, with 14 bases between them. Germline CDR1 and CDR2: MNHNS and SASEGT. The CDR3 DNA is TGTGCCAGCAGGGGTTGGCGGACCGCTAACTATGGCTACACCTTC. It codes for CASRGWRTANYGYTF.

This chain connects TRBV6-1 to TRBJ2-1, with 9 bases fitting TRBD1. Germline CDR1 reads MNHNS; CDR2 reads SASEGT. This CDR3 contains 14 residues. Unmatched junction bases numbered 6, after V lost 6 bases and J lost 6 bases. The CDR3 sequence: CASRSGTGPNEQFF. The CDR3 nucleotides are TGTGCCAGCAGATCCGGGACAGGGCCCAATGAGCAGTTCTTC.

This clone was counted a single time. This sequence joins TRBV11-3 and TRBJ2-2; tentative D call: TRBD2 (5 bases). The CDR3 sequence is 12 residues long. The V gene lost 3 bases and the J gene lost 7 bases, with 6 bases spanning the gap. CDR1 is SGHNT, CDR2 YENEEA, per germline. CDR3 amino acids: CASSFEGGELFF. DNA for the CDR3: TGTGCCAGCAGCTTTGAGGGCGGGGAGCTGTTTTTT. Looking up the rest from reference TRBV11-3 and TRBJ2-2 gives the full variable domain: EAGVVQSPRYKIIEKKQPVAFWCNPISGHNTLYWYLQNLGQGPELLIRYENEEAVDDSQLPKDRFSAERLKGVDSTLKIQPAELGDSAVYLCASSFEGGELFFGEGSRLTVL.

The chain couples TRBV20-1 to TRBJ2-1; D is unclear. This CDR3 is built from 11 residues. Deletions cut 6 bases from V and 9 bases from J, with 12 bases between. Germline CDR1 and CDR2: DFQATT and SNEGSKA (reference sequence). The CDR3: CSASMVGEQFF. The CDR3 coding sequence is TGCAGTGCCTCGATGGTCGGTGAGCAGTTCTTC.

This chain connects TRBV11-1 to TRBJ1-1; 10 nucleotides align to TRBD1. This CDR3 spans 14 amino acids. Germline CDR1 SGHAT, CDR2 FQDESV (reference sequence). The V and J ends lost 5 bases and 6 bases, in that order; junction bases with no gene match: 6. CDR3 sequence: CASSPAGTGAEAFF. CDR3 nucleotides: TGTGCCAGCAGCCCGGCCGGGACAGGGGCTGAAGCTTTCTTT.

This clone was detected once. V usage is TRBV2 and J usage is TRBJ1-5, with D perhaps matching TRBD1 (5 bases). Per germline, CDR1 SNHLY and CDR2 FYNNEI. The germline V and J ends were trimmed by 6 bases and 4 bases, with 13 bases remaining between them. The CDR3 totals 14 residues. For the CDR3, the DNA is TGTGCCAGCAGGATGGGAGGGGAGAATCAGCCCCAGCATTTT. Its protein product is CASRMGGENQPQHF.